This TCR beta chain was captured by sequencing in a study of blood T cell repertoires in COVID-19. Study overall: Acute and convalescent COVID-19 specimens originated in the United States, Italy and Spain. In each case, the material was cDNA or gDNA derived from T cells, B-cell-depleted T cells, or PBMCs.

The Seattle patients, enrolled during active infection, were followed longitudinally. In the original analysis: Reference gene primer amplification gave estimated nucleated cell counts. Profiling relied on immunoSEQ multiplex PCR, and the TCRdb table lists in-frame clones only, not all of them. The V and J calls and clone size are taken from that table; D and trimming were inferred from the DNA. Of about 230,000 clones in the sample, more than 75% were seen once. Looked up from germline, CDR1 is SGDLS and CDR2 is YYNGEE. Deletions cut 0 bases from V and 3 bases from J, with 16 bases between. CDR3 length: 18 amino acids.

This chain joins TRBV9 and TRBJ1-6; D might be TRBD1 (6 bases). The sample was peripheral blood. The origin of this receptor is a middle-aged man with COVID-19, enrolled during active disease. CDR3 DNA sequence: TGTGCCAGCAGCGTAGATACCGGGGGGCAGAACTATAATTCACCCCTCCACTTT. It is translated as CASSVDTGGQNYNSPLHF.